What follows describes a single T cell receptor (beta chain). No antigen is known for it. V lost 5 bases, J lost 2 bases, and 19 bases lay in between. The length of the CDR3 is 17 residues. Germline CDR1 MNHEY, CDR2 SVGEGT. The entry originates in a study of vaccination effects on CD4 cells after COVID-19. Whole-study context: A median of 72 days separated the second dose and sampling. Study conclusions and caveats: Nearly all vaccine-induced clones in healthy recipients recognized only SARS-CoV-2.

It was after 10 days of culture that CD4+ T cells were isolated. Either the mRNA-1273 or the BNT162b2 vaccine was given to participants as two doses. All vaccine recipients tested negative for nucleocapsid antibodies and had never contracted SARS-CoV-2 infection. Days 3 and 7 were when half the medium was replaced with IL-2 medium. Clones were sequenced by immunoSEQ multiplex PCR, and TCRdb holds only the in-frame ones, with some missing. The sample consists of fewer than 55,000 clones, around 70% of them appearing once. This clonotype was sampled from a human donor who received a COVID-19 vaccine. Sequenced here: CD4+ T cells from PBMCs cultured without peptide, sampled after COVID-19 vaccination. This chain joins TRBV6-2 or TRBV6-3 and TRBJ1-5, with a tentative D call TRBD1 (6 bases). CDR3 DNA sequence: TGTGCCAGCAGTGTAATAATGGGACAAGTACGCAATCAGCCCCAGCATTTT. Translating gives CASSVIMGQVRNQPQHF.